The 10 T cell receptor beta chains below all came from one sample that was sequenced in a study of blood T cell repertoires in COVID-19. Clones were sequenced by immunoSEQ multiplex PCR, and TCRdb holds only the in-frame ones, with some missing. The sample lists 140,000 or so clones, roughly 81% occurring once. The sequenced sample consisted of peripheral blood. The receptors were sampled from a human donor with acute or convalescent COVID-19. The donor label of this sample is uncertain.

This clone has only one observation. The chain joins TRBV10-3 to TRBJ2-1; possibly TRBD1 for D (5 bases). The germline CDR1 and CDR2 sequences are ENHRY and SYGVKD. Trimming took off 7 bases at V and 6 bases at J, with 13 bases between the two ends. The CDR3 sequence is 13 residues long. The CDR3 bases are TGTGCCATCACTTTGACAGAAACCAATGAGCAGTTCTTC. This encodes CAITLTETNEQFF.

The chain joins TRBV28 to TRBJ2-7; 11 bases agree with TRBD2. CDR1 and CDR2 from the germline V gene are MDHEN and SYDVKM. This CDR3 comprises 15 residues. With V trimmed by 5 bases and J by 4 bases, 7 bases remained unmatched. The CDR3 is CASSTPSGRSYEQYV. As DNA, the CDR3 is TGTGCCAGCAGTACTCCTAGCGGGAGGTCGTACGAGCAGTACGTC.

This clone was counted between two and nine times. This rearrangement joins TRBV9 to TRBJ1-2; D perhaps matches TRBD1 (5 bases). The CDR3 sequence is 12 residues long. Germline assignment: CDR1 SGDLS and CDR2 YYNGEE. Trimming pared 4 bases from V and 8 bases from J, leaving 12 bases between. The chain's CDR3 is CASSTGRWGYTF. CDR3 nucleotides: TGTGCCAGCAGCACAGGACGTTGGGGCTACACCTTC.

The chain recombines TRBV11-2 with TRBJ1-1; D remains ambiguous. V was trimmed by 1 base and J by 1 base, leaving 7 bases between them. The CDR3 sequence is 14 residues long. CDR1 SGHAT and CDR2 FQNNGV come from the germline V gene. The CDR3 nucleotides are TGTGCCAGCAGCTTAGGTTCGTCGAACACTGAAGCTTTCTTT. The encoded protein is CASSLGSSNTEAFF.

This clone was seen a single time. V gene TRBV10-3 combines with J gene TRBJ1-2; possible D gene TRBD1, 6 bases. Per the germline V gene, CDR1 is ENHRY and CDR2 is SYGVKD. The CDR3 contains 18 residues. With 4 bases removed from V and 3 bases from J, the gap between germline ends came to 24 bases. This chain's CDR3 is CAISGGPTGARGDYGYTF. The CDR3 coding sequence is TGTGCCATCAGTGGGGGCCCCACGGGGGCGCGGGGGGACTATGGCTACACCTTC.

This chain joins TRBV7-3 and TRBJ2-1, with 8 bases that match TRBD2. After removal of 5 bases from V and 4 bases from J, the junction contained 4 bases not matched to a gene. Germline CDR1 and CDR2: SGHTA and FQGTGA. The CDR3 contains 14 residues. Written as DNA, the CDR3 is TGTGCCAGCAGCCTTAGCGGGACATACAATGAGCAGTTCTTC. It yields the protein CASSLSGTYNEQFF.

The rearrangement uses TRBV6-5 and TRBJ1-4, with no clear D. This CDR3 is 13 amino acids long. V lost 8 bases and J lost 0, with 7 bases in between. Germline lookup yields CDR1 MNHEY and CDR2 SVGAGI. CDR3: CASEGATNEKLFF. The CDR3 DNA reads TGTGCCAGCGAGGGCGCAACTAATGAAAAACTGTTTTTT.

This chain links TRBV28 with TRBJ1-5; TRBD1 agrees at 7 bases. Germline loops: CDR1 MDHEN, CDR2 SYDVKM. V shed 3 bases, J shed 3 bases, and the junction held 8 bases outside the gene matches. The CDR3 extends over 16 amino acids. CDR3 bases: TGTGCCAGCAGTTTGACTGGGACAGTGCCCAATCAGCCCCAGCATTTT. This sequence encodes CASSLTGTVPNQPQHF. Using reference TRBV28 and TRBJ1-5 for the parts outside the CDR3, the full variable domain is DVKVTQSSRYLVKRTGEKVFLECVQDMDHENMFWYRQDPGLGLRLIYFSYDVKMKEKGDIPEGYSVSREKKERFSLILESASTNQTSMYLCASSLTGTVPNQPQHFGDGTRLSIL.

J is TRBJ2-5 and V is TRBV6-5; D ambiguous. Trimming removed 0 bases at V and 5 bases at J, with 4 bases between. CDR1 is MNHEY, CDR2 SVGAGI, per germline. The CDR3 spans 12 residues. This CDR3 reads CASSYSGETQYF. CDR3 in DNA: TGTGCCAGCAGTTACTCGGGCGAGACCCAGTACTTC.

Only a few counts were recorded for this clone. The V call is TRBV15, the J call TRBJ1-6, with 8 nucleotides matching TRBD1. The CDR3 sequence is 16 residues long. After removal of 5 bases from V and 8 bases from J, the junction contained 11 bases not matched to a gene. From germline, CDR1 is LNHNV and CDR2 YYDKDF (reference sequence). CDR3 DNA sequence: TGTGCCACCAGCTTCGGGGACAGGAAAGGGGATTCACCCCTCCACTTT. The encoded protein is CATSFGDRKGDSPLHF. The entire variable domain, with the rest obtained from reference TRBV15 and TRBJ1-6, is as follows: DAMVIQNPRYQVTQFGKPVTLSCSQTLNHNVMYWYQQKSSQAPKLLFHYYDKDFNNEADTPDNFQSRRPNTSFCFLDIRSPGLGDTAMYLCATSFGDRKGDSPLHFGNGTRLTVT.